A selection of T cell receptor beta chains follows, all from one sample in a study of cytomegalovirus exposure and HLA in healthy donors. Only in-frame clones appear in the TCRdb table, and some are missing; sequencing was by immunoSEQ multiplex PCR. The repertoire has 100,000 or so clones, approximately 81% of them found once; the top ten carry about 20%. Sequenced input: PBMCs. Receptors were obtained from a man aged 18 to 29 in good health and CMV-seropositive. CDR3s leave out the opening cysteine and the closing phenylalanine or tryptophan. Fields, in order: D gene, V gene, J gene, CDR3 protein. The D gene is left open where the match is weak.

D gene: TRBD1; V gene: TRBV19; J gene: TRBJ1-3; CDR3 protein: ASSKAGTAGNTIY
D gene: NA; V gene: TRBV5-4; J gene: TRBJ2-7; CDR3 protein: ASSFLGGEQY
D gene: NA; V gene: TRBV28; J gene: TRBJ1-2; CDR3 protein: ASSTGGNYGYT
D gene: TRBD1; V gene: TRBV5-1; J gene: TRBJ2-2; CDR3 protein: ASSLGDRGQTGELF
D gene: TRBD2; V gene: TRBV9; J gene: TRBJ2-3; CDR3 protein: ASNLAGGTDTQY
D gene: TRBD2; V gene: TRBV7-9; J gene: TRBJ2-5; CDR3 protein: ASSLASGRIQETQY
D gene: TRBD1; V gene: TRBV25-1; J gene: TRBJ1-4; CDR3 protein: ASSEFWLGTAGNEKLF
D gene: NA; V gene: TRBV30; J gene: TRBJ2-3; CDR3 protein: AWGGSTDTQY
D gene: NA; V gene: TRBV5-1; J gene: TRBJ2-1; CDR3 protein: ASSPGGHSSYNEQF
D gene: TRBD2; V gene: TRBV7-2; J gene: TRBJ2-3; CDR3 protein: ASSFPLGLVGSTDTQY
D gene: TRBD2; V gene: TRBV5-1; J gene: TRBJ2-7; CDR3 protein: ASSLAASGHYEQY
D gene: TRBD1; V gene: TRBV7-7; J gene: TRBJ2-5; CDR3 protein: ASSFRTGGQETQY
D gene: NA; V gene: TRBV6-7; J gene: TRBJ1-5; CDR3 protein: ASSNLNSPGGNQPQH
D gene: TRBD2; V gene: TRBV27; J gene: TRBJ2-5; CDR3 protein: ASSTGGVRETQY
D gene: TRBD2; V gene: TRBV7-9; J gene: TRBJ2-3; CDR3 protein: ASSFLAHSGRIGTDTQY
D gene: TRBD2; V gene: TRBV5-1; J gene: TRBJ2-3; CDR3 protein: ASSFSGRALSTDTQY
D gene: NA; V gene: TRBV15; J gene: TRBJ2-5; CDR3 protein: ATAAGEETQY
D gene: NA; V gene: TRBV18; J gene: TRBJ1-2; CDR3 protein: ASSPPSDFIYGYT
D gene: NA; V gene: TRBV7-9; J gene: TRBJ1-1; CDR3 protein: ASSLPGFGSTEAF
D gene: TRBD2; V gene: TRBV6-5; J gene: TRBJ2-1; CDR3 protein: ASSTISGSGGEQF
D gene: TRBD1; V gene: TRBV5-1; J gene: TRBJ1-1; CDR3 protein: ASSFGQGTEAF
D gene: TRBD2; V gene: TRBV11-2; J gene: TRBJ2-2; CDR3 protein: ASSPRTSGDTPGTGELF
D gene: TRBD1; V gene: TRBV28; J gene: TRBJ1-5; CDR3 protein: ASSPWTGINQPQH
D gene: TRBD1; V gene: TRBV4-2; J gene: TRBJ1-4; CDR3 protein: ASSQRYSGTEDEKLF
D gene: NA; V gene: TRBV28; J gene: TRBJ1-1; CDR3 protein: ASSRSGNTEAF
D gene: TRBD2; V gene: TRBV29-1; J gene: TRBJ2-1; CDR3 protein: SVEDHELAGGSSYNEQF
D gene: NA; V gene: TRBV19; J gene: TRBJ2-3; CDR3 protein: ASSQRLGDTQY
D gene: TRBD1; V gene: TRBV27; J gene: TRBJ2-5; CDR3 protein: ASSLLPPSAGGMETQY
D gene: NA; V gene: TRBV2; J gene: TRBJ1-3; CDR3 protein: ASIQGSSGNTIY
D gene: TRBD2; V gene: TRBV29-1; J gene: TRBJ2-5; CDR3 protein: SVELAGGPGPETQY
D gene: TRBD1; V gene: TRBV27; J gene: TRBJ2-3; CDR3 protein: ASSLGQGGMNTQY
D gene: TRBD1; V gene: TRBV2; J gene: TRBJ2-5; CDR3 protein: ASSPDRGRETQY
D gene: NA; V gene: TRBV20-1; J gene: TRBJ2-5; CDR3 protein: SVEGGETQY
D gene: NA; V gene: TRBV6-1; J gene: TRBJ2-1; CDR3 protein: ASSPDTYNEQF
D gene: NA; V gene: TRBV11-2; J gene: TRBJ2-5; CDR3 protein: ASSDNFGPSETQY
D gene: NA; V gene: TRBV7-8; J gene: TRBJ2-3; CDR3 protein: ASSLWPGTDTQY
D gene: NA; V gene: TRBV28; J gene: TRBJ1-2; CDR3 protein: ASSDEMSSERYGYT
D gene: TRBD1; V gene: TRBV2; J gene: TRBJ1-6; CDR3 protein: ASRWTGDSPLH
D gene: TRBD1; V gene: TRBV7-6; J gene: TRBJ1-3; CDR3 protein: ASSSTPTGGSGNTIY
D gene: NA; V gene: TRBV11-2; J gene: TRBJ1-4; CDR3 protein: ASSLHQGLSPMVF
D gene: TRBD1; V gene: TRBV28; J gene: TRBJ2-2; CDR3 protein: ASRPPGQIPANTGELF
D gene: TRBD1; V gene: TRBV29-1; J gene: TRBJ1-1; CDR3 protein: SAGKRGGLSTEAF
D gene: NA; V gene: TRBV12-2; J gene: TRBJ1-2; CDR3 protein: ASRWSCGTAFHYGYT
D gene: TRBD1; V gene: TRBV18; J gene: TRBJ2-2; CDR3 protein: ASSQVHGTANTGELF
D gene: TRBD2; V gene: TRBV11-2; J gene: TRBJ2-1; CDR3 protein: ASSLPGTSIQF
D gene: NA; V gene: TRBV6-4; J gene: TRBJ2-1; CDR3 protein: ASSEEGAGNYNEQF
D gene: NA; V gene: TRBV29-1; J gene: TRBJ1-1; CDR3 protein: SVEPGAEAF
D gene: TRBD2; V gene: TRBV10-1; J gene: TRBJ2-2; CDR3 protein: ASSGTTLNTGELF
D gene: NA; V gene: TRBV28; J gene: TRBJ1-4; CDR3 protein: ASSPSGGGKKLF
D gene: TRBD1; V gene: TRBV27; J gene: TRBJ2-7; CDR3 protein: ASTPRTGMEEQY
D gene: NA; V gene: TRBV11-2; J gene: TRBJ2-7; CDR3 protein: ASSLWGSGEQY
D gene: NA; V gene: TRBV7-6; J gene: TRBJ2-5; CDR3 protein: ASSSLRGSGETQY
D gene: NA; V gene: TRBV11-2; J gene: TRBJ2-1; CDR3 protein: ASSLAHAGRRNEQF
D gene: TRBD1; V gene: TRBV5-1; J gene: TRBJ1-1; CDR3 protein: ASSLQTGRMNTEAF
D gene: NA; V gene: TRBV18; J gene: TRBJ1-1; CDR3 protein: ASSTGDDAEAF
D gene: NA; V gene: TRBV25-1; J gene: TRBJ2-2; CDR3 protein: ASSEAQSTGELF